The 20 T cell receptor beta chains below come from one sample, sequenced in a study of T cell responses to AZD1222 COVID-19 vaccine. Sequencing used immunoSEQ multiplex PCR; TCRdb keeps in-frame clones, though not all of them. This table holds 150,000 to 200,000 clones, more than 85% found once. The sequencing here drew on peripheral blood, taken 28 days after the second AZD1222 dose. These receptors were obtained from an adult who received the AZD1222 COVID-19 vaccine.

The CDR3 region is CAWSRDRPHGYTF. CDR3 nucleotide sequence: TGTGCCTGGAGCCGGGACAGGCCCCATGGCTACACCTTC. The chain employs TRBV30 and TRBJ1-2, with 8 bases matching TRBD1. V lost 3 bases to trimming and J lost 6 bases; unmatched junction nucleotides: 6. CDR3 length: 13 amino acids. CDR1 is GTSNPN, CDR2 SVGIG, per germline (reference sequence).

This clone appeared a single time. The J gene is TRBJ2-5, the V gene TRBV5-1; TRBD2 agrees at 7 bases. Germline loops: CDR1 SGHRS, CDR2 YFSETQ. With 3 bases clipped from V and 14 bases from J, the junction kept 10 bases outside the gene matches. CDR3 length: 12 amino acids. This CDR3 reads CASSSRTSILYF. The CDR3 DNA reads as TGCGCCAGCAGCTCGCGGACTAGTATCCTCTACTTC.

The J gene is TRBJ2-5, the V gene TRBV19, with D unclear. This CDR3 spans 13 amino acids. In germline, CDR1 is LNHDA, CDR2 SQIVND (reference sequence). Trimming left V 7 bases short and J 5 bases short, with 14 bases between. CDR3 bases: TGTGCCAGTACCCCTGGCCGGCGGGAGACCCAGTACTTC. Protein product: CASTPGRRETQYF.

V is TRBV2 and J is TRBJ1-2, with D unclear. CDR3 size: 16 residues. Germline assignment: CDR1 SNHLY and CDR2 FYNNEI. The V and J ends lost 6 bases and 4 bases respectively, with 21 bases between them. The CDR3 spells CASSKHQAASGYGYTF. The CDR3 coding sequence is TGTGCCAGCAGCAAGCACCAGGCCGCCTCGGGCTATGGCTACACCTTC.

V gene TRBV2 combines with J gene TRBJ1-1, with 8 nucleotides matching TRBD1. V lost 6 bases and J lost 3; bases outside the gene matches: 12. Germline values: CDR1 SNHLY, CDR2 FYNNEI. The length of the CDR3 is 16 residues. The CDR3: CASRNRLGQADTEAFF. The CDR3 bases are TGTGCCAGCAGGAATAGATTGGGACAGGCGGACACTGAAGCTTTCTTT.

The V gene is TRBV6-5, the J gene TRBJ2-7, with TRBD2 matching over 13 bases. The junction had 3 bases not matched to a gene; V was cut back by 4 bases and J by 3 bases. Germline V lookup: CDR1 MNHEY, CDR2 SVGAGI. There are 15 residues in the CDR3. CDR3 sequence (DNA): TGTGCCAGCAGTTGGGGGACTAGCGGGAACTACGAGCAGTACTTC. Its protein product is CASSWGTSGNYEQYF.

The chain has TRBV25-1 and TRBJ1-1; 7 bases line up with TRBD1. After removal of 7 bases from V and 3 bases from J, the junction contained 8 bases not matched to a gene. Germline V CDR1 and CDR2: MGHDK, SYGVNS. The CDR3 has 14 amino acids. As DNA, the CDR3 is TGTGCCAGCAAAATAGGGGGCGATCACACTGAAGCTTTCTTT. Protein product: CASKIGGDHTEAFF.

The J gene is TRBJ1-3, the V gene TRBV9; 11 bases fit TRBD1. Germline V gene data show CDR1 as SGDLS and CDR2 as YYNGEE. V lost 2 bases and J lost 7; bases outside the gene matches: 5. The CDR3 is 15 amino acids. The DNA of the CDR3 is TGTGCCAGCAGCGTGCGGACAGGGGGCTTGAACACCATATATTTT. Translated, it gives CASSVRTGGLNTIYF.

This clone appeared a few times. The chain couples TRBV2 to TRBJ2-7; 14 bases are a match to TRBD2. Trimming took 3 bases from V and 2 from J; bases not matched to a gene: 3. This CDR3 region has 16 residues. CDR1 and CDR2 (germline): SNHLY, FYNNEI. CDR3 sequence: CASSDRGLAGAYEQYF. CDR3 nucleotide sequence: TGTGCCAGCAGTGACAGGGGACTAGCGGGGGCCTACGAGCAGTACTTC.

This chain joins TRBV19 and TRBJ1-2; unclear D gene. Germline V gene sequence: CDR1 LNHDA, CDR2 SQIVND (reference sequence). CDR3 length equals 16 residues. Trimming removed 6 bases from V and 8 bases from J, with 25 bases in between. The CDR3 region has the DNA TGTGCCAGTAGGACGACGTTGGACCGAGAGAAAGGGGGCTACACCTTC. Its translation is CASRTTLDREKGGYTF.

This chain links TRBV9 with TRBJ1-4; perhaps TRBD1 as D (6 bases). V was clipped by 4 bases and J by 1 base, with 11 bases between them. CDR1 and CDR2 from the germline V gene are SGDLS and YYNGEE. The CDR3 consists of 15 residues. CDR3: CASSYQTGTNEKLFF. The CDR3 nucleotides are TGTGCCAGCAGCTACCAGACAGGAACTAATGAAAAACTGTTTTTT.

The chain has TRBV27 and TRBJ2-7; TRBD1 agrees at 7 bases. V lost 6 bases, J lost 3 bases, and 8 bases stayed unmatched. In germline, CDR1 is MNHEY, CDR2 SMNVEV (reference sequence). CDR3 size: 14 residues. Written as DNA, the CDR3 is TGTGCCAGCAGCCCTAGACAGGGCGGCTACGAGCAGTACTTC. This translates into CASSPRQGGYEQYF.

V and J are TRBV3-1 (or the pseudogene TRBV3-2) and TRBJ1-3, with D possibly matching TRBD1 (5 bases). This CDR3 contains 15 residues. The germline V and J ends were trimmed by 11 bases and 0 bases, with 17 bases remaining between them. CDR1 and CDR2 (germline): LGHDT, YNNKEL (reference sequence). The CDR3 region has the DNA TGTGCCCGGGGACCGAGCCTTCCCTCTGGAAACACCATATATTTT. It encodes CARGPSLPSGNTIYF.

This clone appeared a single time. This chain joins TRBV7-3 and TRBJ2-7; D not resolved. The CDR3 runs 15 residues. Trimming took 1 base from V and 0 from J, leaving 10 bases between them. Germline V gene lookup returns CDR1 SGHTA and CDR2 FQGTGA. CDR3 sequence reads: CASSLSSSSSYEQYF. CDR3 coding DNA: TGTGCCAGCAGCTTAAGCAGCTCGAGCTCCTACGAGCAGTACTTC.

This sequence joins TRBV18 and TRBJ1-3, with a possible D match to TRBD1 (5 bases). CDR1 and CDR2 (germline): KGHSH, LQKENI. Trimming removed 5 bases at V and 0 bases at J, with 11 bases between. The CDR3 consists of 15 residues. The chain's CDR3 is CASSRQPFSGNTIYF. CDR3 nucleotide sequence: TGTGCCAGCTCAAGACAGCCTTTCTCTGGAAACACCATATATTTT.

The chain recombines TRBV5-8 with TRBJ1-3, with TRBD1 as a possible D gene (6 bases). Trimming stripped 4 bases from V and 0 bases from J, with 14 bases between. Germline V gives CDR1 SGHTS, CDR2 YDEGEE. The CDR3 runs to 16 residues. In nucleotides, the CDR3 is TGTGCCAGCAGCGTCGGACAGCCTCTCTCTGGAAACACCATATATTTT. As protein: CASSVGQPLSGNTIYF.

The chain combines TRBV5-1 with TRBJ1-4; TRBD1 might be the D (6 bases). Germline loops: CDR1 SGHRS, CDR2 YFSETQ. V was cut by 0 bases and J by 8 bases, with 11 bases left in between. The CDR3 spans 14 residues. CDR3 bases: TGCGCCAGCAGCTTGGGACCAGGGGAGGAAAAACTGTTTTTT. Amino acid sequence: CASSLGPGEEKLFF.

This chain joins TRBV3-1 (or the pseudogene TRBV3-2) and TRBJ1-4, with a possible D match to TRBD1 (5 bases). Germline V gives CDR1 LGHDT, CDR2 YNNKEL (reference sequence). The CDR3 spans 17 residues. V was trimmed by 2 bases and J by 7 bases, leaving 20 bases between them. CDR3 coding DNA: TGTGCCAGCAGCCAAACCCCCGCGGGGACGTTGCTTGAAAAACTGTTTTTT. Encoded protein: CASSQTPAGTLLEKLFF.

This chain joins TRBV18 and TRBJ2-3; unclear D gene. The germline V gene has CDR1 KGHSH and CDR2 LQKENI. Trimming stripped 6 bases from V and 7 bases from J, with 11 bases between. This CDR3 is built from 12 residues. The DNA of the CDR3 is TGTGCCAGCTCCCCTAAGGCAAATACGCAGTATTTT. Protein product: CASSPKANTQYF.

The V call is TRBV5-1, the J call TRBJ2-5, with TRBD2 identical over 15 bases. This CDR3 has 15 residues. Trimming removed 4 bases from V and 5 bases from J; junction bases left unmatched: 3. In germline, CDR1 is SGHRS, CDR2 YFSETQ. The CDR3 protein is CASSPGTSGRETQYF. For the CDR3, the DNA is TGCGCCAGCAGCCCCGGGACTAGCGGGAGGGAGACCCAGTACTTC. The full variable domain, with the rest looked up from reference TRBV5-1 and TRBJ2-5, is KAGVTQTPRYLIKTRGQQVTLSCSPISGHRSVSWYQQTPGQGLQFLFEYFSETQRNKGNFPGRFSGRQFSNSRSEMNVSTLELGDSALYLCASSPGTSGRETQYFGPGTRLLVL.